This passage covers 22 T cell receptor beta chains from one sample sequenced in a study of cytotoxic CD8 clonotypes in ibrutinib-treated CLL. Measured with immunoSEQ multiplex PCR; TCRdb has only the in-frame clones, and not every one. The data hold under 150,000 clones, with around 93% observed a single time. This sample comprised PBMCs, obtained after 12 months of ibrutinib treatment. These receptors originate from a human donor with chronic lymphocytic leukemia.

The DNA for the CDR3 is TGTGCCAGCAGCTTGCCTAGCTCCTACAATGAGCAGTTCTTC. It yields the protein CASSLPSSYNEQFF. The chain couples TRBV7-2 to TRBJ2-1; D remains unclear. The CDR3 extends over 14 amino acids. Trimming cost V 3 bases and J 0 bases, with 6 bases left between them. Germline values: CDR1 SGHTA, CDR2 FQGNSA. The entire variable domain, with the rest obtained from reference TRBV7-2 and TRBJ2-1, is as follows: GAGVSQSPSNKVTEKGKDVELRCDPISGHTALYWYRQSLGQGLEFLIYFQGNSAPDKSGLPSDRFSAERTGGSVSTLTIQRTQQEDSAVYLCASSLPSSYNEQFFGPGTRLTVL.

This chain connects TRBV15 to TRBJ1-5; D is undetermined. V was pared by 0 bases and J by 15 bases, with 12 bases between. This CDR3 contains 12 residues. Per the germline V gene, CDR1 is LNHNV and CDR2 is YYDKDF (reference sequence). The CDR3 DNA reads TGTGCCACCAGCAGAGATGAGACTAAGGGGCATTTT. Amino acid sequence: CATSRDETKGHF. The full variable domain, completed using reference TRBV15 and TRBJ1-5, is DAMVIQNPRYQVTQFGKPVTLSCSQTLNHNVMYWYQQKSSQAPKLLFHYYDKDFNNEADTPDNFQSRRPNTSFCFLDIRSPGLGDTAMYLCATSRDETKGHFGDGTRLSIL.

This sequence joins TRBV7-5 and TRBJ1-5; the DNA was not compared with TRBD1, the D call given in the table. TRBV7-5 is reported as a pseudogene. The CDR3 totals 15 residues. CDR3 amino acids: CARSASGTGFSPQHF. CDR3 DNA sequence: TGTGCCAGAAGCGCCTCCGGGACAGGATTCTCACCCCAGCATTTT.

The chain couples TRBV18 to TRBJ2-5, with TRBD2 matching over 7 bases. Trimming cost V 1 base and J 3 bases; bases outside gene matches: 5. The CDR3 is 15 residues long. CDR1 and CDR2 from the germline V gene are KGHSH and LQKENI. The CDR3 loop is CASSPLAGRKETQYF. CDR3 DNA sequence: TGTGCCAGCTCACCACTAGCGGGTAGGAAAGAGACCCAGTACTTC. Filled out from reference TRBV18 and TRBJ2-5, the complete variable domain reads NAGVMQNPRHLVRRRGQEARLRCSPMKGHSHVYWYRQLPEEGLKFMVYLQKENIIDESGMPKERFSAEFPKEGPSILRIQQVVRGDSAAYFCASSPLAGRKETQYFGPGTRLLVL.

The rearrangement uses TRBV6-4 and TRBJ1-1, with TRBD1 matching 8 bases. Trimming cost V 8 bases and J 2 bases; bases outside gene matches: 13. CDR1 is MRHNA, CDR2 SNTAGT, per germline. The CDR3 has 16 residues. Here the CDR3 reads CASSKSGGAGNTEAFF. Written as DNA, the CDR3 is TGTGCCAGCTCCAAGTCAGGGGGCGCGGGAAACACTGAAGCTTTCTTT.

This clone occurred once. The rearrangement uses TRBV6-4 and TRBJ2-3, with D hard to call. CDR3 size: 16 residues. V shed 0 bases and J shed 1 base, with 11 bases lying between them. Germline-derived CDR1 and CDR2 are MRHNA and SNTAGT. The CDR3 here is CASSDSSQTGTDTQYF. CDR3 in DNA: TGTGCCAGCAGTGACTCGAGTCAAACTGGCACAGATACGCAGTATTTT.

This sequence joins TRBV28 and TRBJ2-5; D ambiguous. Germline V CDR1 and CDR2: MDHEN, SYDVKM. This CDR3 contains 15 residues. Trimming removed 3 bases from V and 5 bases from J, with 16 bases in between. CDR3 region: CASSLGLDAWETQYF. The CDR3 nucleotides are TGTGCCAGCAGTTTGGGGTTGGACGCATGGGAGACCCAGTACTTC.

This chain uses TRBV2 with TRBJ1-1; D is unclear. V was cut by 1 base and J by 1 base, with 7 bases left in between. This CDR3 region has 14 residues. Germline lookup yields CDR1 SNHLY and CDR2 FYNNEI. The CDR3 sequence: CASSEGMRNTEAFF. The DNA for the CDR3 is TGTGCCAGCAGTGAAGGGATGAGGAACACTGAAGCTTTCTTT.

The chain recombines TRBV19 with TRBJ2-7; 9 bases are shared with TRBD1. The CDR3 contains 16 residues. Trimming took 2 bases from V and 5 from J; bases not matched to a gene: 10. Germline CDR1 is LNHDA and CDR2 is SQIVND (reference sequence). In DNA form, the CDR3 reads TGTGCCAGTAGTATAAATAGTGGGACAGGGAGTCACGAGCAGTACTTC. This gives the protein CASSINSGTGSHEQYF.

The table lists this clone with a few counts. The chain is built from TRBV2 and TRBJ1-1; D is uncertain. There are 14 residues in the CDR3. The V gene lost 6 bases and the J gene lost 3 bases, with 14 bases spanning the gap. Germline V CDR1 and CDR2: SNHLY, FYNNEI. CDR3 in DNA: TGTGCCAGCAGCATGGTTGAGCAGGACACTGAAGCTTTCTTT. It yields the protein CASSMVEQDTEAFF.

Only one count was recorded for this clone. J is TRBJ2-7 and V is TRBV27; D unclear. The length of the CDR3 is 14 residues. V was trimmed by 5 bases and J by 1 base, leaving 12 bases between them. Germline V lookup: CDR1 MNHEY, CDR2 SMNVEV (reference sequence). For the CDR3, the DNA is TGTGCCAGCAGTCCACTAACAGCTTCCTACGAGCAGTACTTC. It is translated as CASSPLTASYEQYF.

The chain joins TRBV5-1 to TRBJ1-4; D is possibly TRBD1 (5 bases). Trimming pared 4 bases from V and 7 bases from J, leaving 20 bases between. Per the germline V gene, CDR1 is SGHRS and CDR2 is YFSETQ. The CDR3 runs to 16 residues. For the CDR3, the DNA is TGCGCCAGCAGCGCCACCCCCGGGAGCGGGGGTGAAAAACTGTTTTTT. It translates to CASSATPGSGGEKLFF.

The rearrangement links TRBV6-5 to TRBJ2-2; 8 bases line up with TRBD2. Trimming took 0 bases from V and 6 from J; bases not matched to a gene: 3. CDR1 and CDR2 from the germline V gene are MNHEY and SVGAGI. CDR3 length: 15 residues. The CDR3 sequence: CASSYSPGGAGELFF. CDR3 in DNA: TGTGCCAGCAGTTACTCGCCGGGAGGGGCCGGGGAGCTGTTTTTT.

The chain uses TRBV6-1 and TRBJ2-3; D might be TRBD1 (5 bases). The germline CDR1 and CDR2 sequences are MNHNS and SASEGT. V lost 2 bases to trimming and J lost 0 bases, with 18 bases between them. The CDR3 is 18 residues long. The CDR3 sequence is CASSETIGAFVSTDTQYF. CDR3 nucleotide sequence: TGTGCCAGCAGTGAAACCATAGGGGCGTTTGTTAGCACAGATACGCAGTATTTT.

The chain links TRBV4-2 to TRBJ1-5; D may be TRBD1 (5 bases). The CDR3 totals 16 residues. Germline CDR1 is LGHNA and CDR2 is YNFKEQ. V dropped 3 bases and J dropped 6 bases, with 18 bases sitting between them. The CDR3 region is CASSQGERIYSQPQHF. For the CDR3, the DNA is TGTGCCAGCAGCCAGGGGGAAAGGATATACAGTCAGCCCCAGCATTTT.

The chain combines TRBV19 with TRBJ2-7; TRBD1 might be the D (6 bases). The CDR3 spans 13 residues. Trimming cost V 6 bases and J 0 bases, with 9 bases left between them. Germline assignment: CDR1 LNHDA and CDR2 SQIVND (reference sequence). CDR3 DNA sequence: TGTGCCAGTAGCTTGGGGGCCTCCTACGAGCAGTACTTC. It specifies CASSLGASYEQYF.

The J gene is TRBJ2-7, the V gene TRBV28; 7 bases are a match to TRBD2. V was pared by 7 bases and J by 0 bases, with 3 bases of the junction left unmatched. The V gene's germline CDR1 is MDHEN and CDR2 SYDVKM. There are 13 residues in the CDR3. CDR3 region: CASIAGDSYEQYF. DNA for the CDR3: TGTGCCAGCATAGCGGGTGACTCCTACGAGCAGTACTTC.

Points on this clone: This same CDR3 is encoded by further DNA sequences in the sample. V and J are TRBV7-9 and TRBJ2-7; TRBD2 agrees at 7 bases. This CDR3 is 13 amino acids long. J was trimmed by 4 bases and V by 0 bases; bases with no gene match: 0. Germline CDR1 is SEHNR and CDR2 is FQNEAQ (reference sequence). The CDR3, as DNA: TGTGCCAGCAGCTTAGCGGGAGGGTACGAGCAGTACTTC. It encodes CASSLAGGYEQYF.

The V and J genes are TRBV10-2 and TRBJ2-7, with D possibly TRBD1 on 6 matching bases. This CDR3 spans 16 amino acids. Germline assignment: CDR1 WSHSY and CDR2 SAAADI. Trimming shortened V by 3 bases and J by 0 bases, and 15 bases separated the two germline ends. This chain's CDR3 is CASSEKVETGSYEQYF. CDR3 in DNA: TGCGCCAGCAGTGAAAAGGTTGAGACAGGCTCCTACGAGCAGTACTTC.

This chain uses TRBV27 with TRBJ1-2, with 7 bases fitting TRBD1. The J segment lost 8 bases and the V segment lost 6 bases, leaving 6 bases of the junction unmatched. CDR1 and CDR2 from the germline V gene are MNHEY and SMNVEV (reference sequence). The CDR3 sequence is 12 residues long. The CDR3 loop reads CASRRTGDGYTF. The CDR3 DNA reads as TGTGCCAGCAGAAGGACAGGAGACGGCTACACCTTC.

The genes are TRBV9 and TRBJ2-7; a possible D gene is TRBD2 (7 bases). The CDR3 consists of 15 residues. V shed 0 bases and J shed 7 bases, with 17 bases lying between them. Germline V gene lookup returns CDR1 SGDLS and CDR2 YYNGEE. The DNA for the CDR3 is TGTGCCAGCAGCGTAGCTGGGCGGGGGCTAGGGGAGCAGTACTTC. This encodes CASSVAGRGLGEQYF.

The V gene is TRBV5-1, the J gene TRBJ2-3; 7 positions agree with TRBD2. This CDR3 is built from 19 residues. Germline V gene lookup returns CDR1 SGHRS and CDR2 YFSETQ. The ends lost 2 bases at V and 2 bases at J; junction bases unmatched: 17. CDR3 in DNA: TGCGCCAGCAGCTTAATCGGCGGGAGAGATCCCTCTATCACAGATACGCAGTATTTT. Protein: CASSLIGGRDPSITDTQYF.